The clone carrying this TCR beta chain is a singleton in its sample. Repertoires were generated with immunoSEQ multiplex PCR, while TCRdb's copy carries only in-frame clones and drops some. The sample carries 150,000 to 200,000 clones, around 90% recorded once. The germline V and J ends were trimmed by 3 bases and 0 bases, with 8 bases remaining between them. Germline V CDR1 and CDR2: KGHSH, LQKENI. This CDR3 has 14 residues. The sample comes from a study of control samples from healthy donors and cancer patients. Specimen: blood. The receptor was derived from a man in his thirties or forties in good health. V gene TRBV18 combines with J gene TRBJ1-1; TRBD1 is a possible D gene (5 bases). CDR3 bases: TGTGCCAGCTCACCGGGACCGATGAACACTGAAGCTTTCTTT. Its protein is CASSPGPMNTEAFF.